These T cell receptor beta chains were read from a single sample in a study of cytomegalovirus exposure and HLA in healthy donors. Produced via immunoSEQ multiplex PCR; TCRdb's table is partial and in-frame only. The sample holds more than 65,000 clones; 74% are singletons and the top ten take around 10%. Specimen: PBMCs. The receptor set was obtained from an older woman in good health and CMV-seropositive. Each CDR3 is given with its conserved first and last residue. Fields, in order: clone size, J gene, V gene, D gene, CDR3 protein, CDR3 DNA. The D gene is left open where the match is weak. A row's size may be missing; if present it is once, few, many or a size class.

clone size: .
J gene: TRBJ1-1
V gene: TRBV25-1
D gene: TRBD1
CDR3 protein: CASSDRRQGLNTEAFF
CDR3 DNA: TGTGCCAGCAGTGATCGCCGACAGGGTTTGAACACTGAAGCTTTCTTT

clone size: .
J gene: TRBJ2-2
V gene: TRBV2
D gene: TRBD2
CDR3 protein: CASKERGVNTGELFF
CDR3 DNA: TGTGCCAGCAAAGAGCGGGGGGTTAACACCGGGGAGCTGTTTTTT

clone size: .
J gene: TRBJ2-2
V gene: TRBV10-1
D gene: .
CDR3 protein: CASSREEVGELFF
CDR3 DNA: TGCGCCAGCAGTAGAGAGGAGGTTGGGGAGCTGTTTTTT

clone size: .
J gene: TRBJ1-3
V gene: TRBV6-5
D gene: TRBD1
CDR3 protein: CASTLTGGSGNTIYF
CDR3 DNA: TGTGCCAGCACCCTTACAGGGGGGTCTGGAAACACCATATATTTT

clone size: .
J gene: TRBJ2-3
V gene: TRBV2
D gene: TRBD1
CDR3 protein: CASSGGLLTGGRTTDTQYF
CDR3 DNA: TGTGCCAGCAGCGGAGGCCTACTCACAGGGGGGAGAACCACAGATACGCAGTATTTT

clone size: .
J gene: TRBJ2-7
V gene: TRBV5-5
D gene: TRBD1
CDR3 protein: CASRPDRGPYEQYF
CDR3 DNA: TGTGCCAGCAGACCTGACAGGGGACCCTACGAGCAGTACTTC

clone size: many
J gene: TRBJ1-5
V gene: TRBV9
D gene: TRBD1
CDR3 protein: CASSVGQGGNQPQHF
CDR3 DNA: TGTGCCAGCAGCGTAGGACAGGGGGGCAATCAGCCCCAGCATTTT

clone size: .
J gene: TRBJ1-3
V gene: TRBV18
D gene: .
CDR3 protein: CASSPEGAGNTIYF
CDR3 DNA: TGTGCCAGCTCACCGGAAGGGGCTGGAAACACCATATATTTT

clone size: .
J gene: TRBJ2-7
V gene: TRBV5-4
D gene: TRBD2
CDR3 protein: CASGTSGPYEQYF
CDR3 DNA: TGTGCCAGCGGGACTAGCGGCCCCTACGAGCAGTACTTC

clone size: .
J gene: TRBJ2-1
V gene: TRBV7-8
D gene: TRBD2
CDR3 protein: CASSLLTSGYNEQFF
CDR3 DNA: TGTGCCAGCAGCTTATTGACTAGCGGATACAATGAGCAGTTCTTC

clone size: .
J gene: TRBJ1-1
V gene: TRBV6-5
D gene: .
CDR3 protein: CASRTSVTGNTEAFF
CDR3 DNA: TGTGCCAGCAGAACTTCGGTGACAGGGAACACTGAAGCTTTCTTT

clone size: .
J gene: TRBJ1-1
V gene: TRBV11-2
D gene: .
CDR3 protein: CASSFSRRGTEAFF
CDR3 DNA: TGTGCCAGCAGCTTTTCCCGCAGGGGCACTGAAGCTTTCTTT

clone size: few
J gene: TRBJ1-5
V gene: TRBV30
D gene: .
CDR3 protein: CAWSVRRGFYQPQHF
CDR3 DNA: TGTGCCTGGAGTGTGAGACGGGGGTTTTATCAGCCCCAGCATTTT

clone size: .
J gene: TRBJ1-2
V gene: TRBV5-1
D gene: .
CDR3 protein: CASSLSGYGYTF
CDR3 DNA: TGCGCCAGCAGCTTGAGCGGCTATGGCTACACCTTC

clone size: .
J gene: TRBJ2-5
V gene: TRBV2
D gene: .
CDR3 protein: CASSDLSADQETQYF
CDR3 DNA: TGTGCCAGCAGTGACCTGTCAGCGGATCAAGAGACCCAGTACTTC

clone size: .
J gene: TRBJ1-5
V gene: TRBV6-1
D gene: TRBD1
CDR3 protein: CASHDRVVHQPQHF
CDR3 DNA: TGTGCCAGCCACGACAGGGTTGTACATCAGCCCCAGCATTTT

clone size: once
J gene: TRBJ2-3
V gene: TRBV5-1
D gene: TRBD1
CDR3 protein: CASSLGQGVDTQYF
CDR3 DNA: TGCGCCAGCAGCTTAGGACAGGGCGTGGATACGCAGTATTTT

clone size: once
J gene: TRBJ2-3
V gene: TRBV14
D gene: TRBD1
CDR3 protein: CASSPHDRGFGTDTQYF
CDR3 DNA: TGTGCCAGCAGCCCACACGACAGGGGGTTTGGCACAGATACGCAGTATTTT

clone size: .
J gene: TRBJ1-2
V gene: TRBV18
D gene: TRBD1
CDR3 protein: CASSLSDQGGRYGYTF
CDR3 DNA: TGTGCCAGCTCCCTCTCGGATCAGGGGGGTCGGTATGGCTACACCTTC

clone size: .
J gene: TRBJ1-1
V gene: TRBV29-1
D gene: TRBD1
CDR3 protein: CSVSQGGAEAFF
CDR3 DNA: TGCAGCGTTTCACAGGGGGGGGCTGAAGCTTTCTTT

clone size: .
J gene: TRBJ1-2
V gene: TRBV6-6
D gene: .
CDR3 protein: CASSTTGLANYGYTF
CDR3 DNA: TGTGCCAGCAGTACCACAGGCTTAGCTAACTATGGCTACACCTTC

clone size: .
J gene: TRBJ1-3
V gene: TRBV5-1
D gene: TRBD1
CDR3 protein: CASRRDRGPGNTIYF
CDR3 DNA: TGCGCCAGCAGGCGAGACAGGGGACCTGGAAACACCATATATTTT

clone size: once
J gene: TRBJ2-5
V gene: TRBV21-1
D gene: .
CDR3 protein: CAITRVVETQYF
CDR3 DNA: TGTGCCATCACTCGGGTGGTGGAGACCCAGTACTTC

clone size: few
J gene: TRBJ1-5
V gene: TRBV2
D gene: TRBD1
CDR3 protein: CASRPGQGMFQPQHF
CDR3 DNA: TGTGCCAGCAGACCGGGACAGGGTATGTTTCAGCCCCAGCATTTT

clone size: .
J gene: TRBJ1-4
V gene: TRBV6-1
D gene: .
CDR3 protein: CASRSSNEKLFF
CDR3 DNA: TGTGCCAGCAGGAGTTCTAATGAAAAACTGTTTTTT

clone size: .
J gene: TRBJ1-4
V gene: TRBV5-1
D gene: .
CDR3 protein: CASSLSRTNEKLFF
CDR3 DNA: TGCGCCAGCAGCTTAAGCAGGACAAATGAAAAACTGTTTTTT

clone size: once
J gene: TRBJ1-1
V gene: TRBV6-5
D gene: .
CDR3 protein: CASSVTVRDTEAFF
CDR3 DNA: TGTGCCAGCAGTGTGACGGTGAGGGACACTGAAGCTTTCTTT

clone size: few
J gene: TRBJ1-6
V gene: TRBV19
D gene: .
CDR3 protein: CASSMWFSQGSPLHF
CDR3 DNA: TGTGCCAGTAGTATGTGGTTCAGTCAGGGTTCACCCCTCCACTTT

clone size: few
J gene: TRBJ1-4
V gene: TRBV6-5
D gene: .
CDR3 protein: CASSYTPGFEKLFF
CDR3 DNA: TGTGCCAGCAGTTATACCCCAGGGTTTGAAAAACTGTTTTTT

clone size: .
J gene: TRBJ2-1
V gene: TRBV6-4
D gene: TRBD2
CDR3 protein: CASSASGVVYNEQFF
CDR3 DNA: TGTGCCAGCAGTGCTAGCGGGGTAGTTTACAATGAGCAGTTCTTC

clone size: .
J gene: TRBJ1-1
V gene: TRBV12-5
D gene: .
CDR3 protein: CASGLAASNQKNTEAFF
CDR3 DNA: TGTGCTAGTGGTTTGGCAGCGTCGAACCAAAAGAACACTGAAGCTTTCTTT

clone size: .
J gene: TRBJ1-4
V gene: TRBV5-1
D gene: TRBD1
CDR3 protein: CASSLDRGEREKLFF
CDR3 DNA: TGCGCCAGCAGCTTGGACAGGGGCGAACGAGAAAAACTGTTTTTT

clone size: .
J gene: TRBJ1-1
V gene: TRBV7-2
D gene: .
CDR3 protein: CASSLAVGGYTEAFF
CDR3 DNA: TGTGCCAGCAGCTTAGCGGTTGGGGGGTACACTGAAGCTTTCTTT

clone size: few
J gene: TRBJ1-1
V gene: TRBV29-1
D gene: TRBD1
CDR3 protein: CSVEVTGMDTEAFF
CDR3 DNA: TGCAGCGTTGAAGTGACAGGGATGGACACTGAAGCTTTCTTT

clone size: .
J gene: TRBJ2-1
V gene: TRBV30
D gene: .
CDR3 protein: CAWSLNRDSGRFF
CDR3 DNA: TGTGCCTGGAGTCTTAACCGGGACTCCGGACGGTTCTTC

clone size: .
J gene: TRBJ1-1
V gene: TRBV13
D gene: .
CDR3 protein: CASSLILGVGLNTEAFF
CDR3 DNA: TGTGCCAGCAGCTTAATATTAGGTGTGGGGCTGAACACTGAAGCTTTCTTT

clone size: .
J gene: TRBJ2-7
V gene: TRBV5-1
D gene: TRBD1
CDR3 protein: CASSDPGGSEQYF
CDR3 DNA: TGCGCCAGCAGCGACCCAGGGGGCTCCGAGCAGTACTTC

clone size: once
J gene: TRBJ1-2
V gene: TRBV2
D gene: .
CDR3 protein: CASSRANGLGGYTF
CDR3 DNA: TGTGCCAGCAGTAGAGCGAACGGTTTGGGTGGCTACACCTTC

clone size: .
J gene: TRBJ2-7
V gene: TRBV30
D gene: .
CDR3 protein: CAWSVPGSTSGEQYF
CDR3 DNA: TGTGCCTGGAGTGTACCCGGGTCCACAAGCGGTGAGCAGTACTTC

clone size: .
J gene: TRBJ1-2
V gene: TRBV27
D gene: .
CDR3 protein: CASSRGSNYGYTF
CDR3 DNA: TGTGCCAGCAGTCGCGGATCTAACTATGGCTACACCTTC

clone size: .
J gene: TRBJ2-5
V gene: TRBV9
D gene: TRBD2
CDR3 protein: CASSVAVAGGETQYF
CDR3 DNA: TGTGCCAGCAGCGTAGCGGTAGCGGGGGGGGAGACCCAGTACTTC

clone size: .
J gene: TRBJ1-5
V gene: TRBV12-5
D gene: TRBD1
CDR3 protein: CASGTGQGNQPQHF
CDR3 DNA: TGTGCTAGTGGTACAGGACAGGGCAATCAGCCCCAGCATTTT

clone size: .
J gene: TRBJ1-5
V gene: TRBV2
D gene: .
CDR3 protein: CASSWGGNQPQHF
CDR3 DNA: TGTGCCAGCAGTTGGGGGGGCAATCAGCCCCAGCATTTT

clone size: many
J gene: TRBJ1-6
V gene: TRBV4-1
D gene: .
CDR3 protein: CASSQDRSGWVSPLHF
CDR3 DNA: TGCGCCAGCAGCCAAGATCGGTCGGGGTGGGTTTCACCCCTCCACTTT

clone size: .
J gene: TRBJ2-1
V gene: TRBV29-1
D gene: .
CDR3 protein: CSVNPSGVYNEQFF
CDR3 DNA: TGCAGCGTTAATCCATCGGGGGTCTACAATGAGCAGTTCTTC

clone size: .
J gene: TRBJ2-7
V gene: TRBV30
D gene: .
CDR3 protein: CAWRREAHEQYF
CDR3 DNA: TGTGCCTGGAGGAGGGAAGCTCACGAGCAGTACTTC

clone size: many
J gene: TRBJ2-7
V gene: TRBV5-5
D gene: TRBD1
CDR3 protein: CASSLRTGGGQEEQYF
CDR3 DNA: TGTGCCAGCAGCTTGCGCACAGGGGGCGGCCAGGAGGAGCAGTACTTC

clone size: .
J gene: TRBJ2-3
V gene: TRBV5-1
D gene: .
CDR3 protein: CASRVQRATDTQYF
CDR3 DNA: TGCGCCAGCAGAGTCCAGCGAGCCACAGATACGCAGTATTTT

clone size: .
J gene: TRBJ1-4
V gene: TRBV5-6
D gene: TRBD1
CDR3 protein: CASSSDRGRPNEKLFF
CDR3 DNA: TGTGCCAGCAGCTCCGACAGGGGAAGGCCCAATGAAAAACTGTTTTTT

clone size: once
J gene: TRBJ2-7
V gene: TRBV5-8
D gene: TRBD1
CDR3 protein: CASRRQGGSYEQYF
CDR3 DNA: TGTGCCAGCCGAAGACAGGGTGGCTCCTACGAGCAGTACTTC

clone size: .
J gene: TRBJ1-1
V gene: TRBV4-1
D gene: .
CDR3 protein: CASSQDTAGIYTEAFF
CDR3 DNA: TGCGCCAGCAGCCAAGATACGGCAGGGATCTACACTGAAGCTTTCTTT

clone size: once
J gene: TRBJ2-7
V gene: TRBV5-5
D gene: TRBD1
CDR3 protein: CASSTRTGGTYEQYF
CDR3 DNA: TGTGCCAGCAGCACCAGGACAGGGGGTACCTACGAGCAGTACTTC

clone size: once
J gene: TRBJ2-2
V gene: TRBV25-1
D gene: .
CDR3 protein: CASSEWEITGELFF
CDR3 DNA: TGTGCCAGCAGTGAGTGGGAGATCACCGGGGAGCTGTTTTTT

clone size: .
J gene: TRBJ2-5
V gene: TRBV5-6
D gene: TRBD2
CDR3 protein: CASSAGLAHEYF
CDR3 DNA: TGTGCCAGCAGCGCAGGACTAGCGCACGAGTACTTC

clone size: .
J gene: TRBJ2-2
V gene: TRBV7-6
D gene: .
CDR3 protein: CASGGGNTGELFF
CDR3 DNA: TGTGCCAGCGGGGGCGGCAACACCGGGGAGCTGTTTTTT